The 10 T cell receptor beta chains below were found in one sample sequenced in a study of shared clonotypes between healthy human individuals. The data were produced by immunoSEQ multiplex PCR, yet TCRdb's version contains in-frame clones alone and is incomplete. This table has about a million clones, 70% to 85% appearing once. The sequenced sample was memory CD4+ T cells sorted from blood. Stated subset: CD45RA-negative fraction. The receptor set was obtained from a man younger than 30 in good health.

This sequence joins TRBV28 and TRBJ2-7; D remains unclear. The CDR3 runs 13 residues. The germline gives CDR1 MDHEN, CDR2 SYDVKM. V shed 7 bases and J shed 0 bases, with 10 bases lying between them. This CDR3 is CASNQLSSYEQYF. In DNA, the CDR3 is TGTGCCAGCAACCAGCTGAGCTCCTACGAGCAGTACTTC.

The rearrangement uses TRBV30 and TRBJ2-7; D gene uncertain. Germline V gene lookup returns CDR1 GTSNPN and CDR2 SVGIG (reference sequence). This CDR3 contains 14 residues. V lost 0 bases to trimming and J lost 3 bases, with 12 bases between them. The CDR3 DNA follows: TGTGCCTGGAGTGTAGGGCGGTCGGGCTACGAGCAGTACTTC. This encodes CAWSVGRSGYEQYF. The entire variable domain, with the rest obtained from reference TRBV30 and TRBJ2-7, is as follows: SQTIHQWPATLVQPVGSPLSLECTVEGTSNPNLYWYRQAAGRGLQLLFYSVGIGQISSEVPQNLSASRPQDRQFILSSKKLLLSDSGFYLCAWSVGRSGYEQYFGPGTRLTVT.

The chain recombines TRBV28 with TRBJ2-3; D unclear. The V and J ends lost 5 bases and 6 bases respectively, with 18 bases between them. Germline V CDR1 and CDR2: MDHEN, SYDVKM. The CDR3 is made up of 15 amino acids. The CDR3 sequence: CASSITEARQDTQYF. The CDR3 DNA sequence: TGTGCCAGCAGTATAACAGAGGCTAGGCAGGATACGCAGTATTTT.

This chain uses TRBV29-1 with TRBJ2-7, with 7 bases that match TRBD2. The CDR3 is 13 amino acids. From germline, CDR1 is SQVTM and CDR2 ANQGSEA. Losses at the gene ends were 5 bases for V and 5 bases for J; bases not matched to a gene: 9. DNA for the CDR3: TGCAGCGTTAGAAGGGAGGGGCTGGACGAGCAGTACTTC. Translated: CSVRREGLDEQYF.

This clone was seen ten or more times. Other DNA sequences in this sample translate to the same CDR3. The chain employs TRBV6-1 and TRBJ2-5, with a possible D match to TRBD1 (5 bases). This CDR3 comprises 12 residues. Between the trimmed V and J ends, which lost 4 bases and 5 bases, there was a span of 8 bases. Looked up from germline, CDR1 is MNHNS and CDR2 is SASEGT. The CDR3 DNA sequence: TGTGCCAGCAGTGTCCAGGGCGAGACCCAGTACTTC. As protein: CASSVQGETQYF.

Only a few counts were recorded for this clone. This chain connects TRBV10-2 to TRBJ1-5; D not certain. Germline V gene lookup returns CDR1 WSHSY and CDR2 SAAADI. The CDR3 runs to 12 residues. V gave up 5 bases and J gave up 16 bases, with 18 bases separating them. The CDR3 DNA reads TGCGCCAGCAGTCTCGGACCCCCGGTTCTACATTTT. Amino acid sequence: CASSLGPPVLHF.

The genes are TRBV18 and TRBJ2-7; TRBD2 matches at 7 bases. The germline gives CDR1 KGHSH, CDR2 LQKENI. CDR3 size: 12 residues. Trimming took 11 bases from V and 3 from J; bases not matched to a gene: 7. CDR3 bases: TGTGCCTCGCGGGGGTCCGACTACGAGCAGTACTTC. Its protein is CASRGSDYEQYF.

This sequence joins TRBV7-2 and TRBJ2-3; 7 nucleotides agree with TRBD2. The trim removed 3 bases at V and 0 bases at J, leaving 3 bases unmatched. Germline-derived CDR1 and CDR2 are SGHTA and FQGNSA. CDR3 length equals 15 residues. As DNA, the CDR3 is TGTGCCAGCAGCTTCTCAGCGGGAAGCACAGATACGCAGTATTTT. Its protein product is CASSFSAGSTDTQYF.

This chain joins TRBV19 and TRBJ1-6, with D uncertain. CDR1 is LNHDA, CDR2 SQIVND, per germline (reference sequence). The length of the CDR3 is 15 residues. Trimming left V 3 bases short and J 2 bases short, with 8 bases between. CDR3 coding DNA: TGTGCCAGTAGTATGGGAGGCGCCTATAATTCACCCCTCCACTTT. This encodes CASSMGGAYNSPLHF.

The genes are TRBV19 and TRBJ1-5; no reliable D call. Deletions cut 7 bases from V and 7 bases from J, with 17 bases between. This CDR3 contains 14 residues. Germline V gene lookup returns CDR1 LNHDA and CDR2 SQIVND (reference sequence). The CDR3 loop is CASTPDGPRQPQHF. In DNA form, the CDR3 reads TGTGCCAGTACCCCTGACGGTCCTCGGCAGCCCCAGCATTTT.